Below, one T cell receptor beta chain is given with its context. The antigen is unknown. These data originate in a study of cytomegalovirus exposure and HLA in healthy donors. As for the study in general: Tens of millions of unique TCR sequences came from HLA-typed donors in an early release. Whole-study results and caveats: TCR beta sequences numbering over 15,000 were associated with HLA alleles at 0.05 false discovery rate in a later analysis. Diagnosis of cytomegalovirus status made by the classifier reportedly showed high specificity and sensitivity. Later analysis showed TCR association rates varying by HLA locus, highest for DRB1 and lowest for HLA-C.

A multiplex PCR was run with 60 Vbeta primers and 13 Jbeta primers. Assay: immunoSEQ multiplex PCR; the TCRdb copy retains only in-frame clones and omits some. In the table there are around 210,000 clones, around 84% of which are singletons. The CDR3 consists of 16 residues. Germline V gene sequence: CDR1 KGHSH, CDR2 LQKENI. The V end was cut by 0 bases, the J end by 0 bases, with 6 bases between. The source is a girl aged 2-10 years in good health and CMV-seronegative. This chain connects TRBV18 to TRBJ2-6; D gene ambiguous. Sample: PBMCs. In nucleotides, the CDR3 is TGTGCCAGCTCACCACCGCGGATCTCTGGGGCCAACGTCCTGACTTTC. Amino acids: CASSPPRISGANVLTF.